The clone carrying this T cell receptor beta chain was observed at least ten times. The sample is drawn from a study of T cell repertoires in cytomegalovirus infection. Study-wide background: CMV infection together with matching HLA type was indicated by public TCR beta signatures.

The V gene end was trimmed by 4 bases and the J gene end by 0 bases; junction bases not matched to a gene: 13. Germline CDR1 SGHTA, CDR2 FQGNSA. This CDR3 is built from 21 residues. TCRdb re-called the reads through MiXCR, storing one row per CDR3 protein. Of about 740,000 distinct CDR3 sequences listed, 35% to 40% were seen once; the top ten hold around 3%. Sequencing input: PBMCs. The chain carries TRBV7-2 and TRBJ2-2; 14 bases align to TRBD2. The origin of this receptor is a human donor in good health (CMV status not recorded). Some clones in this sample may be carry-over from other donors' samples. The CDR3 nucleotides are TGTGCCAGCAGCTCTCCAGCGGGACTAGCGGGGGAGCACCCGAACACCGGGGAGCTGTTTTTT. Its translation is CASSSPAGLAGEHPNTGELFF.